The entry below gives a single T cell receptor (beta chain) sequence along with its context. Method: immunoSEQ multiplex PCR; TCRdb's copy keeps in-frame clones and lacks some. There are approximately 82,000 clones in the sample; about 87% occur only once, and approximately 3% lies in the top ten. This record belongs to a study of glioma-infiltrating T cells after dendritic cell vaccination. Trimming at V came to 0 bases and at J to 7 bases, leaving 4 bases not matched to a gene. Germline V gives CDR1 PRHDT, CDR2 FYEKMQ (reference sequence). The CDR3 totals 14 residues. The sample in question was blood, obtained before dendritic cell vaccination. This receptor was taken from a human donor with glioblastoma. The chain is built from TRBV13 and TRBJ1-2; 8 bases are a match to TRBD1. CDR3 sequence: CASSLGRGPVGYTF. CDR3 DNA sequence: TGTGCCAGCAGCTTAGGCAGGGGGCCGGTTGGCTACACCTTC.